One and the same sample provided the 11 T cell receptor beta chains below, sequenced in a study of CD8 T cells in Susac syndrome. Random hexamers primed reverse transcription of about 0.5 to 1 ug RNA. From the immunoSEQ multiplex PCR reads, TCRdb called clonotypes with MiXCR, one entry per CDR3 protein. Seen here are approximately 150,000 distinct CDR3 sequences, 80% to 85% observed once, and the top ten hold 0.45% to 0.6%. The sample consisted of CD8+ T cells from PBMCs. The receptor source for this set is a human donor with multiple sclerosis.

This clonotype appeared a single time. This sequence joins TRBV28 and TRBJ2-1, with 9 bases aligning to TRBD2. The CDR3 covers 15 residues. V lost 2 bases, J lost 4 bases, and 3 bases stayed unmatched. Germline V gene data show CDR1 as MDHEN and CDR2 as SYDVKM. The CDR3 spells CASSLAGGLYNEQFF. DNA for the CDR3: TGTGCCAGCAGTTTAGCGGGGGGGCTTTACAATGAGCAGTTCTTC.

V is TRBV11-1 and J is TRBJ2-3; TRBD2 matches at 7 bases. This CDR3 is built from 17 residues. The V segment lost 5 bases and the J segment 6 bases; nucleotides outside the gene matches: 17. CDR1 and CDR2 from the germline V gene are SGHAT and FQDESV (reference sequence). The chain's CDR3 is CASSQPVASGGADTQYF. CDR3 DNA: TGTGCCAGCAGCCAACCTGTGGCTAGCGGCGGAGCGGATACGCAGTATTTT. The full variable domain, its missing parts supplied by reference TRBV11-1 and TRBJ2-3, is EAEVAQSPRYKITEKSQAVAFWCDPISGHATLYWYRQILGQGPELLVQFQDESVVDDSQLPKDRFSAERLKGVDSTLKIQPAELGDSAMYLCASSQPVASGGADTQYFGPGTRLTVL.

The V call is TRBV24-1, the J call TRBJ2-1; TRBD2 aligns across 7 bases. Losses at the gene ends were 2 bases for V and 10 bases for J; bases not matched to a gene: 4. The CDR3 totals 13 residues. Germline-derived CDR1 and CDR2 are KGHDR and SFDVKD. Here the CDR3 DNA reads TGTGCCACCAGTGATTGGGACTATAGGGAGCAGTTCTTC. Encoded protein: CATSDWDYREQFF.

The rearrangement uses TRBV29-1 and TRBJ2-2; weak D call: TRBD2 (5 bases). Germline V gives CDR1 SQVTM, CDR2 ANQGSEA. Trimming took 2 bases from V and 5 from J, leaving 18 bases between them. The CDR3 loop spans 16 amino acids. CDR3 nucleotide sequence: TGCAGCGTTGAAACCCCGGGGAGCGGTGTTACCGGGGAGCTGTTTTTT. Translation gives CSVETPGSGVTGELFF.

The chain joins TRBV27 to TRBJ2-1; 7 bases align to TRBD2. V lost 5 bases and J lost 0; bases outside the gene matches: 7. Germline V gene sequence: CDR1 MNHEY, CDR2 SMNVEV (reference sequence). The CDR3 consists of 16 residues. CDR3: CASSRVGRSSYNEQFF. Written as DNA, the CDR3 is TGTGCCAGCAGTCGGGTCGGGAGGAGCTCCTACAATGAGCAGTTCTTC.

The V gene is TRBV6-1, the J gene TRBJ1-2, with D uncertain. The length of the CDR3 is 14 residues. Germline CDR1 and CDR2: MNHNS and SASEGT. Trimming shortened V by 5 bases and J by 2 bases, and 12 bases separated the two germline ends. The CDR3 sequence is CASSPFDLNYGYTF. In DNA, the CDR3 is TGTGCCAGCAGTCCTTTCGATCTAAACTATGGCTACACCTTC.

This clonotype was detected once. V and J are TRBV4-1 and TRBJ1-2; 7 positions agree with TRBD1. Losses at the gene ends were 0 bases for V and 4 bases for J; bases not matched to a gene: 11. Germline V gene sequence: CDR1 MGHRA, CDR2 YSYEKL. The CDR3 runs 17 residues. This CDR3 is CASSQESTGRRFYGYTF. CDR3 DNA sequence: TGCGCCAGCAGCCAAGAATCGACAGGGCGTAGGTTCTATGGCTACACCTTC.

This chain uses TRBV25-1 with TRBJ1-2; D is ambiguous. The CDR3 covers 11 residues. V lost 3 bases to trimming and J lost 5 bases, with 4 bases between them. Germline assignment: CDR1 MGHDK and CDR2 SYGVNS. The CDR3 DNA is TGTGCCAGCAGTGACCCTTATGGCTACACCTTC. Residues: CASSDPYGYTF.

The table lists this clonotype with a count of one. This sequence joins TRBV20-1 and TRBJ1-3, with D possibly TRBD1 on 5 matching bases. The V gene lost 0 bases and the J gene lost 0 bases, with 18 bases spanning the gap. Germline V CDR1 and CDR2: DFQATT, SNEGSKA (reference sequence). CDR3 length: 18 amino acids. The CDR3 DNA is TGCAGTGCTAGAGATGTTTGGTCGGACACATACTCTGGAAACACCATATATTTT. The encoded protein is CSARDVWSDTYSGNTIYF.

The genes are TRBV5-6 and TRBJ2-7; 8 bases are shared with TRBD1. The CDR3 runs to 14 residues. The germline V gene encodes CDR1 SGHDT and CDR2 YYEEEE. The V segment lost 2 bases and the J segment 4 bases; nucleotides outside the gene matches: 5. DNA of the CDR3: TGTGCCAGCAGCTTCCAGGGGGCCCTATACGAGCAGTACTTC. Translation gives CASSFQGALYEQYF.

In this sample, this clonotype turned up once. The rearrangement links TRBV7-3 to TRBJ2-5; TRBD1 aligns across 8 bases. The CDR3 is made up of 14 amino acids. V lost 5 bases, J lost 0 bases, and 2 bases stayed unmatched. Germline loops: CDR1 SGHTA, CDR2 FQGTGA. CDR3 in amino acids: CASSPTGDQETQYF. Here the CDR3 DNA reads TGTGCCAGCAGCCCGACAGGGGACCAAGAGACCCAGTACTTC.